The entry below describes one T cell receptor beta chain. Original analysis: Counts of nucleated cells, estimated from reference gene primer amplification, were obtained. TCRdb's copy holds only in-frame clones and misses some; the assay was immunoSEQ multiplex PCR. V and J calls and clone size are given by that table; D and trimming were obtained from the DNA. The repertoire consists of around 280,000 clones, with approximately 88% occurring once and the leading ten covering 1.5% to 2%. This sample stems from a study of blood T cell repertoires in COVID-19. Overall study: Spain, Italy and the United States supplied samples that represented acute and convalescent COVID-19.

Participant-given clinical history determined each cohort assignment. All recovered Cohort 3 donors got two negative PCRs, got clearance, or saw symptom resolution. V shed 8 bases and J shed 6 bases, with 15 bases lying between them. Per the germline V gene, CDR1 is SNHLY and CDR2 is FYNNEI. The CDR3 covers 13 residues. The chain joins TRBV2 to TRBJ2-3; TRBD1 might be the D (6 bases). The clonotype originates from a woman in her thirties or forties who had recovered from COVID-19. The sample taken for sequencing was PBMCs or T cells enriched from blood (not recorded which). The CDR3 DNA reads TGTGCCAGCTCTGAGAGGGGGATTGATACGCAGTATTTT. Encoded protein: CASSERGIDTQYF.